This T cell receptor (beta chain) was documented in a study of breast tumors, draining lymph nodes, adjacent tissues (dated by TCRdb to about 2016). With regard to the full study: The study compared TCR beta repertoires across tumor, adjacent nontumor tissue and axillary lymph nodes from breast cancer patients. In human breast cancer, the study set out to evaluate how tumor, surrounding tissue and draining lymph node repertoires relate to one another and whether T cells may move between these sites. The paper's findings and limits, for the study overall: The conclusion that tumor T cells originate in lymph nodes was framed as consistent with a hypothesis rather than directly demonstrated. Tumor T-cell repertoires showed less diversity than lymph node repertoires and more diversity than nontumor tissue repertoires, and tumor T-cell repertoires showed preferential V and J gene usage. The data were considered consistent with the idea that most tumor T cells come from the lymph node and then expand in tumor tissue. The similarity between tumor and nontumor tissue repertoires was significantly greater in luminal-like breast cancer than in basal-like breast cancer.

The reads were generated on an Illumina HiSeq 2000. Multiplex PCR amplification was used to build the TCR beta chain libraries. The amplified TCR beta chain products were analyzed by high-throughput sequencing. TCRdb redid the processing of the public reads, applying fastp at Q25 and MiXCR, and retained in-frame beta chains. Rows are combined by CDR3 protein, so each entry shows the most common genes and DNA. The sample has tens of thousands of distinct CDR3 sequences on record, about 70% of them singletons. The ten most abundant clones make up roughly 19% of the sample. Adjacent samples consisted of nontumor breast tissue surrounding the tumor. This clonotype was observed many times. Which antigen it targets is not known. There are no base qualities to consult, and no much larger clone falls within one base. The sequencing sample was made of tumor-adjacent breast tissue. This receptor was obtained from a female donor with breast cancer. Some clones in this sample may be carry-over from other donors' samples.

The CDR3 protein is CASSDGTSNQPQHF. The nucleotide sequence reads TGTGCCAGCAGTGATGGGACAAGCAATCAGCCCCAGCATTTT. Rearrangement joined TRBV2 to TRBJ1-5; D gene: possibly TRBD1, on 6 matching bases. Including the terminal cysteine and phenylalanine, the CDR3 comprises 14 residues. Just CDR3 DNA is preserved here, 42 bases in frame from base 1. V and J are truncated by 3 bases and 1 base respectively, leaving an intervening sequence of 7 bases. CDR1 is given as SNHLY and CDR2 as FYNNEI, both from the germline V gene.